What follows describes a single T cell receptor (beta chain). The antigen remains unidentified. Genomic DNA (from each subset) was split evenly across several immunoSEQ plates. The data were produced by immunoSEQ multiplex PCR, yet TCRdb's version contains in-frame clones alone and is incomplete. The sample contains 500,000 to 700,000 clones, about 95% of which appear only once. The data stem from a study of shared clonotypes between healthy human individuals. Regarding the study as a whole: Clonotypes shared by all four donors outscored non-shared clonotypes in generation probability. For naive CD4 cells, approximately 5% of clonotypes were shared across a few donors.

Positive CCR7 selection of CD45RO-negative cells yielded the naive CD8 cells, and terminally differentiated effector memory CD45RA+ cells were excluded. There are 12 residues in the CDR3. Trimming pared 4 bases from V and 5 bases from J, leaving 9 bases between. Germline V lookup: CDR1 SGDLS, CDR2 YYNGEE. The sample consisted of naive CD8+ T cells sorted from blood. The receptor was isolated from a woman aged 25 to 45 in good health. The J gene is TRBJ2-5, the V gene TRBV9; D gene ambiguous. The CDR3 here is CASSRPAETQYF. The CDR3 DNA is TGTGCCAGCAGCCGACCCGCCGAGACCCAGTACTTC.